Below are 28 T cell receptor beta chains sequenced from a single sample in a study of T-cell memory formation after mild COVID-19. A single record per CDR3 protein comes from TCRdb applying MiXCR to the 5' RACE reads. The sample lists roughly 310,000 distinct CDR3 sequences, more than 15% occurring once. The sequenced sample was PBMCs or a T cell subset sorted from them (not recorded which). The receptors shown here come from a man aged 18 to 35 who had mild COVID-19 (a few samples of this study predate the infection). Cell type and time point are not known.

The sample holds many counts of this clonotype. The rearrangement joins TRBV6-1 to TRBJ2-1, with D tentatively TRBD1 (5 bases). Germline V lookup: CDR1 MNHNS, CDR2 SASEGT. The CDR3 extends over 16 amino acids. The V gene lost 4 bases and the J gene lost 0 bases, with 13 bases spanning the gap. CDR3 loop: CASSGNRRGSYNEQFF. Written as DNA, the CDR3 is TGTGCCAGCAGTGGAAACCGAAGGGGCTCCTACAATGAGCAGTTCTTC.

This clonotype has only a few counts. The V call is TRBV7-2, the J call TRBJ1-4; no clear D. The CDR3 is 13 residues long. The germline V and J ends were trimmed by 3 bases and 8 bases, with 10 bases remaining between them. Germline lookup yields CDR1 SGHTA and CDR2 FQGNSA. The CDR3 DNA reads TGTGCCAGCAGCTTCAGGACGCAGGAAAAACTGTTTTTT. It is translated as CASSFRTQEKLFF.

This chain links TRBV7-2 with TRBJ1-1, with D unclear. CDR1 and CDR2 (germline): SGHTA, FQGNSA. This CDR3 has 11 residues. The V end was cut by 7 bases, the J end by 1 base, with 4 bases between. CDR3 bases: TGTGCCAGCAATAAGAACACTGAAGCTTTCTTT. Its protein is CASNKNTEAFF.

This chain connects TRBV29-1 to TRBJ2-2; D gene uncertain. The CDR3 loop spans 13 amino acids. The germline V gene has CDR1 SQVTM and CDR2 ANQGSEA. V was trimmed by 0 bases and J by 4 bases, leaving 6 bases between them. CDR3 coding DNA: TGCAGCGTTGAAGATAGAGTCACCGGGGAGCTGTTTTTT. Protein product: CSVEDRVTGELFF.

This chain uses TRBV7-3 with TRBJ1-1; no firm D call. CDR1 is SGHTA and CDR2 is FQGTGA in the germline V gene. This CDR3 region has 13 residues. The V gene lost 6 bases and the J gene lost 1 base, with 9 bases spanning the gap. In nucleotides, the CDR3 is TGTGCCAGCAGGGCGGGCGCGAACACTGAAGCTTTCTTT. As protein: CASRAGANTEAFF.

This clonotype was seen only a few times. V and J are TRBV24-1 and TRBJ2-1; D not certain. V was shortened by 7 bases and J by 7 bases, with 10 bases between the two germline ends. From germline, CDR1 is KGHDR and CDR2 SFDVKD. CDR3 size: 12 residues. The CDR3 nucleotides read TGTGCCACCAGAAACGATTGGAATGAGCAGTTCTTC. It encodes CATRNDWNEQFF.

The V and J genes are TRBV6-2 or TRBV6-3 and TRBJ1-5; unclear D gene. The CDR3 loop spans 17 amino acids. Germline-derived CDR1 and CDR2 are MNHEY and SVGEGT. Trimming stripped 2 bases from V and 5 bases from J, with 19 bases between. CDR3 in DNA: TGTGCCAGCAGTTACCGAATCGAAGCCCGGGAGGATCAGCCCCAGCATTTT. This sequence encodes CASSYRIEAREDQPQHF.

This clonotype turned up a few times. The chain employs TRBV4-2 and TRBJ2-6; the D is unclear. The CDR3 covers 15 residues. V was trimmed by 3 bases and J by 4 bases, leaving 10 bases between them. Germline CDR1 LGHNA, CDR2 YNFKEQ. CDR3 protein: CASSQGSVGANVLTF. CDR3 DNA: TGTGCCAGCAGCCAGGGCTCGGTGGGGGCCAACGTCCTGACTTTC.

V is TRBV12-3 or TRBV12-4 and J is TRBJ2-1; 9 bases map to TRBD2. The CDR3 loop spans 14 amino acids. V shed 2 bases and J 6 bases; nucleotides not matched to a gene: 2. The CDR3 region is CASSLLAGTNEQFF. The CDR3 bases are TGTGCCAGCAGTTTACTAGCGGGGACCAATGAGCAGTTCTTC.

This clonotype was seen a few times. The chain has TRBV5-6 and TRBJ2-1; D gene uncertain. Germline CDR1 reads SGHDT; CDR2 reads YYEEEE. The V end lost 4 bases, the J end lost 7 bases, and 15 bases lay between the germline ends. The CDR3 has 14 residues. CDR3 in DNA: TGTGCCAGCAGCCCGCACGACGGGTGGAATGAGCAGTTCTTC. It specifies CASSPHDGWNEQFF. Based on the CDR3 plus reference TRBV5-6 and TRBJ2-1, the full variable domain is DAGVTQSPTHLIKTRGQQVTLRCSPKSGHDTVSWYQQALGQGPQFIFQYYEEEERQRGNFPDRFSGHQFPNYSSELNVNALLLGDSALYLCASSPHDGWNEQFFGPGTRLTVL.

This clonotype has a handful of counts. The V and J genes are TRBV11-2 and TRBJ1-1, with 9 bases that match TRBD1. The ends lost 5 bases at V and 0 bases at J; junction bases unmatched: 10. The CDR3 has 17 residues. The germline V gene has CDR1 SGHAT and CDR2 FQNNGV. The CDR3 DNA sequence: TGTGCCAGCAGCGTACGCCCGGGACAGGGTTTGAACACTGAAGCTTTCTTT. Amino acids: CASSVRPGQGLNTEAFF.

The V call is TRBV4-2, the J call TRBJ2-2; D possibly corresponds to TRBD1 (6 bases). This CDR3 is 15 amino acids long. CDR1 and CDR2 from the germline V gene are LGHNA and YNFKEQ. Trimming took 3 bases from V and 1 from J, leaving 9 bases between them. CDR3 sequence: CASSQGAVNTGELFF. CDR3 bases: TGTGCCAGCAGCCAGGGGGCAGTGAACACCGGGGAGCTGTTTTTT.

The sample holds a few counts of this clonotype. The chain recombines TRBV7-9 with TRBJ2-3, with a tentative D call TRBD2 (6 bases). The CDR3 is 15 amino acids. Trimming removed 1 base at V and 1 base at J, with 9 bases between. Germline V gene data show CDR1 as SEHNR and CDR2 as FQNEAQ (reference sequence). The CDR3 nucleotides read TGTGCCAGCAGCTTAGTACAGCGGGGCACAGATACGCAGTATTTT. It yields the protein CASSLVQRGTDTQYF.

The chain couples TRBV12-3 or TRBV12-4 to TRBJ1-2; D possibly corresponds to TRBD1 (5 bases). Between the trimmed V and J ends, which lost 0 bases and 6 bases, there was a span of 11 bases. This CDR3 comprises 14 residues. The CDR3 DNA follows: TGTGCCAGCAGTTTAGCATCGGGGCCCCATGGCTACACCTTC. It is translated as CASSLASGPHGYTF.

This chain connects TRBV11-2 to TRBJ2-7; D possibly corresponds to TRBD1 (6 bases). V was cut by 5 bases and J by 3 bases, with 11 bases left in between. The CDR3 loop spans 13 amino acids. The germline V gene encodes CDR1 SGHAT and CDR2 FQNNGV. DNA of the CDR3: TGTGCCAGCAGCACGGGACATTACTACGAGCAGTACTTC. Residues: CASSTGHYYEQYF.

This clonotype was counted between two and nine times. This chain uses TRBV28 with TRBJ1-6; 7 bases align to TRBD1. This CDR3 region has 15 residues. V shed 5 bases and J 10 bases; nucleotides not matched to a gene: 11. Germline V gives CDR1 MDHEN, CDR2 SYDVKM. The DNA for the CDR3 is TGTGCCAGCAGTATCCCGGACAGGTCGGGATCACCCCTCCACTTT. It encodes CASSIPDRSGSPLHF.

This clonotype came up a few times. The chain is built from TRBV20-1 and TRBJ2-7; 12 bases agree with TRBD2. Germline-derived CDR1 and CDR2 are DFQATT and SNEGSKA (reference sequence). The V and J ends lost 5 bases and 0 bases, in that order; junction bases with no gene match: 8. The CDR3 consists of 16 residues. The CDR3 here is CSARPRLAGASYEQYV. CDR3 DNA sequence: TGCAGTGCTCGTCCACGACTAGCGGGGGCCTCCTACGAGCAGTACGTC.

This clonotype was seen a handful of times. The chain joins TRBV27 to TRBJ2-7; D may be TRBD2 (7 bases). With 3 bases removed from V and 3 bases from J, the gap between germline ends came to 12 bases. Germline assignment: CDR1 MNHEY and CDR2 SMNVEV (reference sequence). The CDR3 loop spans 14 amino acids. CDR3: CASSFGGGLYEQYF. CDR3 DNA: TGTGCCAGCAGTTTCGGCGGGGGCCTCTACGAGCAGTACTTC.

The CDR3: CASSFAGGEQYV. The CDR3 nucleotides read TGTGCCAGCAGTTTTGCGGGCGGCGAGCAGTACGTC. The gene calls are TRBV28 and TRBJ2-7; D is possibly TRBD2 (5 bases). V lost 3 bases and J lost 6, with 9 bases in between. The CDR3 runs 12 residues. The germline V gene has CDR1 MDHEN and CDR2 SYDVKM.

This clonotype has only a few counts. V usage is TRBV6-2 or TRBV6-3 and J usage is TRBJ2-2, with TRBD1 identical over 9 bases. Germline-derived CDR1 and CDR2 are MNHEY and SVGEGT. Trimming removed 5 bases from V and 3 bases from J; junction bases left unmatched: 7. The CDR3 length is 16 residues. The CDR3 reads CASSTGQGLDTGELFF. CDR3 DNA: TGTGCCAGCAGTACCGGACAGGGGCTCGACACCGGGGAGCTGTTTTTT.

The DNA of the CDR3 is TGTGCCAGCAGGCTAGCGGGGGCGGAGACCCAGTACTTC. Protein: CASRLAGAETQYF. This rearrangement joins TRBV11-2 to TRBJ2-5; 10 nucleotides match TRBD2. The CDR3 spans 13 residues. J was trimmed by 5 bases and V by 6 bases; bases with no gene match: 3. CDR1 and CDR2 (germline): SGHAT, FQNNGV.

This clonotype has a handful of counts. The CDR3 reads CASSVGDGAYEQYV. For the CDR3, the DNA is TGTGCCAGCAGCGTTGGGGACGGTGCCTACGAGCAGTACGTC. The V call is TRBV9, the J call TRBJ2-7; D may correspond to TRBD1 or TRBD2 (5 bases each). There are 14 residues in the CDR3. V lost 2 bases, J lost 2 bases, and 11 bases lay in between. CDR1 and CDR2 (germline): SGDLS, YYNGEE.

This clonotype has only a few counts. This chain connects TRBV6-2 or TRBV6-3 to TRBJ2-6; no reliable D call. This CDR3 region has 14 residues. The germline CDR1 and CDR2 sequences are MNHEY and SVGEGT. V dropped 6 bases and J dropped 0 bases, with 6 bases sitting between them. The CDR3 protein is CASRTSSGANVLTF. The CDR3 DNA is TGTGCCAGCAGGACAAGCTCTGGGGCCAACGTCCTGACTTTC.

The chain links TRBV11-2 to TRBJ2-2; possibly TRBD2 for D (5 bases). The V end lost 7 bases, the J end lost 7 bases, and 19 bases lay between the germline ends. CDR1 is SGHAT, CDR2 FQNNGV, per germline. The length of the CDR3 is 15 residues. This CDR3 reads CASISPGLPVGELFF. The CDR3 nucleotides are TGTGCCAGCATCTCACCCGGACTGCCGGTCGGGGAGCTGTTTTTT.

The sample holds a few counts of this clonotype. The V gene is TRBV7-2, the J gene TRBJ1-3; 8 bases line up with TRBD1. Trimming cost V 7 bases and J 3 bases; bases outside gene matches: 8. The germline CDR1 and CDR2 sequences are SGHTA and FQGNSA. The length of the CDR3 is 15 residues. The CDR3 protein is CASTTRGPNGNTIYF. The CDR3 bases are TGTGCCAGCACGACCAGGGGGCCTAATGGAAACACCATATATTTT. The full variable domain, its missing parts supplied by reference TRBV7-2 and TRBJ1-3, is GAGVSQSPSNKVTEKGKDVELRCDPISGHTALYWYRQSLGQGLEFLIYFQGNSAPDKSGLPSDRFSAERTGGSVSTLTIQRTQQEDSAVYLCASTTRGPNGNTIYFGEGSWLTVV.

The chain uses TRBV10-2 and TRBJ1-5; D gene uncertain. In germline, CDR1 is WSHSY, CDR2 SAAADI. V lost 1 base and J 6 bases, leaving 13 bases between the germline ends. This CDR3 comprises 15 residues. CDR3 sequence reads: CASSEYPTAGQPQHF. The CDR3 coding sequence is TGCGCCAGCAGTGAGTACCCGACGGCGGGTCAGCCCCAGCATTTT.

This clonotype occurred a few times. The chain uses TRBV12-3 or TRBV12-4 and TRBJ2-1; D not resolved. Deletions cut 6 bases from V and 9 bases from J, with 12 bases between. The CDR3 runs to 12 residues. CDR3 sequence: CASSSRDREQFF. The DNA of the CDR3 is TGTGCCAGCAGCTCGAGAGATCGTGAGCAGTTCTTC.

This chain links TRBV6-2 or TRBV6-3 with TRBJ2-1; weak D call: TRBD1 (6 bases). The CDR3 consists of 15 residues. CDR1 and CDR2 (germline): MNHEY, SVGEGT. Trimming pared 7 bases from V and 3 bases from J, leaving 16 bases between. CDR3 coding DNA: TGTGCCAGCACCTCCAGGGGTGTCGGCTACAATGAGCAGTTCTTC. Translated: CASTSRGVGYNEQFF.